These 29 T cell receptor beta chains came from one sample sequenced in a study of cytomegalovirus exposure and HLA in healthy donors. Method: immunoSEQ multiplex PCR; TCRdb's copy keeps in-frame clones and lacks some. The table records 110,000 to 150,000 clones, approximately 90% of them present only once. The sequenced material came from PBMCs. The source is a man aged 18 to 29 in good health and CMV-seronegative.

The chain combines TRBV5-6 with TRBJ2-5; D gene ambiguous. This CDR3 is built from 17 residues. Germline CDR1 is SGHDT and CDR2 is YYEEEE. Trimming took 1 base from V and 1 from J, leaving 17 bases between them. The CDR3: CASSLKGGYSSQETQYF. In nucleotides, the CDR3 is TGTGCCAGCAGCTTGAAAGGTGGTTACAGCAGCCAAGAGACCCAGTACTTC.

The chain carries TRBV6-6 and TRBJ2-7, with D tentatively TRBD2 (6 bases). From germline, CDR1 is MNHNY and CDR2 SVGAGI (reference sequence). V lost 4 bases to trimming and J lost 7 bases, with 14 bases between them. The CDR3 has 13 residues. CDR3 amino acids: CASSWDFPEEQYV. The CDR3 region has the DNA TGTGCCAGCAGTTGGGACTTCCCGGAGGAGCAGTACGTC.

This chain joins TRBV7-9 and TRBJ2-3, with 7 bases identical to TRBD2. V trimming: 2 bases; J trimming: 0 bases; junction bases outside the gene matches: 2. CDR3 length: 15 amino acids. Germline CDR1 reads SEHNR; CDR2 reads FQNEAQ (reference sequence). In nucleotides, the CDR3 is TGTGCCAGCAGCTTAAGCGGGGATAGCACAGATACGCAGTATTTT. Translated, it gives CASSLSGDSTDTQYF.

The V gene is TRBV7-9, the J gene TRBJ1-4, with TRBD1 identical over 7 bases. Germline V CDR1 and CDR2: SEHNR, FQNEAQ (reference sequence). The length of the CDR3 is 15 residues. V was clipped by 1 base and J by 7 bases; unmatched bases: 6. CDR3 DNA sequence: TGTGCCAGCAGCTTAGGACAGGGTCCAGGTGAAAAACTGTTTTTT. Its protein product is CASSLGQGPGEKLFF.

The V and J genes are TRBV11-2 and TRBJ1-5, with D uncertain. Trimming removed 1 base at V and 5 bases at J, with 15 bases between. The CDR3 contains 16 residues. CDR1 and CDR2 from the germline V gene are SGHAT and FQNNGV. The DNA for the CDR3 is TGTGCCAGCAGCTTAGGGACCCCTCTGGAGGATCAGCCCCAGCATTTT. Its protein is CASSLGTPLEDQPQHF.

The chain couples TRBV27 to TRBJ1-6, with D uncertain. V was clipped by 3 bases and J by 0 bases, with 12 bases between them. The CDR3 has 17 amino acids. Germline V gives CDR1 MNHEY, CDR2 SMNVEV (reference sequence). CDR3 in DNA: TGTGCCAGCAGTTTCCGAGGGTTAAGCTCCTATAATTCACCCCTCCACTTT. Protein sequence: CASSFRGLSSYNSPLHF.

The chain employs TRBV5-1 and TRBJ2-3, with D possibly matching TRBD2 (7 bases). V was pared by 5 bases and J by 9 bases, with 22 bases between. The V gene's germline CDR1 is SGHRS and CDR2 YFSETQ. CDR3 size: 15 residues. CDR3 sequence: CASSLSLAEGGTQYF. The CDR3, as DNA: TGCGCCAGCAGTCTCTCGCTAGCGGAGGGGGGCACGCAGTATTTT.

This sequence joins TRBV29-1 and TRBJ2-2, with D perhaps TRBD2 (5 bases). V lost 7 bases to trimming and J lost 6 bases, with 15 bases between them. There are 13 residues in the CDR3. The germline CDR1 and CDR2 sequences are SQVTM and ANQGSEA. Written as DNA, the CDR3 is TGCAGCGGGTTAATGACTAACTCCGGGGAGCTGTTTTTT. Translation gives CSGLMTNSGELFF.

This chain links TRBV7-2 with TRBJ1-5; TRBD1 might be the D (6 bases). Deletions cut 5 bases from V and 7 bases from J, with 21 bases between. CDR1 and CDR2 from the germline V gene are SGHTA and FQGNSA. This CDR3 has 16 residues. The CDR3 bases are TGTGCCAGCAGCCCGAATAATGACAGGTCAAGGCAGCCCCAGCATTTT. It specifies CASSPNNDRSRQPQHF.

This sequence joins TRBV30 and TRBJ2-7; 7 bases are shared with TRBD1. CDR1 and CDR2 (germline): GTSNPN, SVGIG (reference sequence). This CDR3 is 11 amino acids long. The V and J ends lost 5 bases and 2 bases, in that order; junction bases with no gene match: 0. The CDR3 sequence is CAWGQAYEQYF. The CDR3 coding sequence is TGTGCCTGGGGACAGGCCTACGAGCAGTACTTC. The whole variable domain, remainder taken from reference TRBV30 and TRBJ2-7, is SQTIHQWPATLVQPVGSPLSLECTVEGTSNPNLYWYRQAAGRGLQLLFYSVGIGQISSEVPQNLSASRPQDRQFILSSKKLLLSDSGFYLCAWGQAYEQYFGPGTRLTVT.

CDR3 region: CASSITPGQGRHGYTF. For the CDR3, the DNA is TGTGCCAGTAGTATTACCCCGGGACAGGGGCGGCATGGCTACACCTTC. The chain uses TRBV19 and TRBJ1-2; 10 nucleotides line up with TRBD1. The V gene's germline CDR1 is LNHDA and CDR2 SQIVND (reference sequence). Losses at the gene ends were 3 bases for V and 6 bases for J; bases not matched to a gene: 10. CDR3 length equals 16 residues.

The CDR3 protein is CASSFPGLGGPETQYF. CDR3 in DNA: TGTGCCAGCAGCTTCCCGGGACTAGGAGGCCCGGAGACCCAGTACTTC. J is TRBJ2-5 and V is TRBV7-9, with 8 bases matching TRBD2. CDR1 is SEHNR, CDR2 FQNEAQ, per germline (reference sequence). The J segment lost 5 bases and the V segment lost 3 bases, leaving 11 bases of the junction unmatched. The CDR3 extends over 16 amino acids.

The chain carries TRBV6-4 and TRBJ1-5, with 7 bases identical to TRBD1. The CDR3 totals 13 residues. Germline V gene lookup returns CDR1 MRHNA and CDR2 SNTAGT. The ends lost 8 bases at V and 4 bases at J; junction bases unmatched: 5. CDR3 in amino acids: CASAGGENQPQHF. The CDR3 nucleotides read TGTGCCAGCGCAGGGGGTGAAAATCAGCCCCAGCATTTT.

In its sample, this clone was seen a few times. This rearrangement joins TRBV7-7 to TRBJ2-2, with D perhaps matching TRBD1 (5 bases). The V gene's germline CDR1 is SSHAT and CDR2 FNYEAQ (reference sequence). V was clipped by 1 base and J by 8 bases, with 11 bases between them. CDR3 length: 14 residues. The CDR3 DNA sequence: TGTGCCAGCAGCTTAGTAAGGGGCTCAGGGGAGCTGTTTTTT. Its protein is CASSLVRGSGELFF.

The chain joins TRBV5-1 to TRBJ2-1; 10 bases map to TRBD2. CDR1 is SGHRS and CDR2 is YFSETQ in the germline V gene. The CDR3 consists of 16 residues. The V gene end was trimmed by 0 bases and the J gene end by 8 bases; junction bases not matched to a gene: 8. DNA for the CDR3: TGCGCCAGCAGCTTGGAGGCTAGCGGGAGTCGAGATGAGCAGTTCTTC. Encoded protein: CASSLEASGSRDEQFF.

CDR3 in amino acids: CAIRGDRRNTEAFF. For the CDR3, the DNA is TGTGCCATCAGGGGGGACAGGAGGAACACTGAAGCTTTCTTT. The gene calls are TRBV10-3 and TRBJ1-1; 8 bases match TRBD1. J gave up 1 base and V 6 bases, and 4 bases lay outside the gene matches. CDR1 and CDR2 (germline): ENHRY, SYGVKD. This CDR3 is 14 amino acids long.

CDR3 nucleotide sequence: TGTGCCAGCACCTCAGGACACGCAGATACGCAGTATTTT. Its translation is CASTSGHADTQYF. This chain uses TRBV6-1 with TRBJ2-3; possible D gene TRBD1, 5 bases. Trimming stripped 7 bases from V and 4 bases from J, with 12 bases between. The CDR3 has 13 residues. Germline V gene lookup returns CDR1 MNHNS and CDR2 SASEGT.

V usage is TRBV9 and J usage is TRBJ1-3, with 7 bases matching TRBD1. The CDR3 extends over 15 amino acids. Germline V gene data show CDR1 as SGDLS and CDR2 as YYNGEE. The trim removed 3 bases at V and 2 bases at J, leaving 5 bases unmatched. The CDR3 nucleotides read TGTGCCAGCAGCGCCAACAGGGGAACTGGAAACACCATATATTTT. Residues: CASSANRGTGNTIYF. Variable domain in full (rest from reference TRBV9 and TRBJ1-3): DSGVTQTPKHLITATGQRVTLRCSPRSGDLSVYWYQQSLDQGLQFLIQYYNGEERAKGNILERFSAQQFPDLHSELNLSSLELGDSALYFCASSANRGTGNTIYFGEGSWLTVV.

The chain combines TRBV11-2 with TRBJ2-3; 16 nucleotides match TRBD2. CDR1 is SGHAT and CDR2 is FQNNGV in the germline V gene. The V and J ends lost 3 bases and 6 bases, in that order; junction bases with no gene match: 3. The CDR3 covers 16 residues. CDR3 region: CASSLGLAGGQDTQYF. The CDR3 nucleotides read TGTGCCAGCAGCTTGGGACTAGCGGGAGGGCAGGATACGCAGTATTTT.

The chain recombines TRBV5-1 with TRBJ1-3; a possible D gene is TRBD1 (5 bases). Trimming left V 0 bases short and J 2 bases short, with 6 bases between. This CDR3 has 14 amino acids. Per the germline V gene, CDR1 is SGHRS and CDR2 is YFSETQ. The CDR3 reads CASSLVGAGNTIYF. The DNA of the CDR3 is TGCGCCAGCAGCTTGGTAGGGGCTGGAAACACCATATATTTT. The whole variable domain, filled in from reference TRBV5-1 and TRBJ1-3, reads KAGVTQTPRYLIKTRGQQVTLSCSPISGHRSVSWYQQTPGQGLQFLFEYFSETQRNKGNFPGRFSGRQFSNSRSEMNVSTLELGDSALYLCASSLVGAGNTIYFGEGSWLTVV.

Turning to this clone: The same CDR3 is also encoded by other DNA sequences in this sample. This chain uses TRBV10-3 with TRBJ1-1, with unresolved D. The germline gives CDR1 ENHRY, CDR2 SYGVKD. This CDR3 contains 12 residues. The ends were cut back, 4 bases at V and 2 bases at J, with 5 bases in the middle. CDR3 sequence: CAISGTNTEAFF. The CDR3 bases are TGTGCCATCAGTGGAACAAACACTGAAGCTTTCTTT.

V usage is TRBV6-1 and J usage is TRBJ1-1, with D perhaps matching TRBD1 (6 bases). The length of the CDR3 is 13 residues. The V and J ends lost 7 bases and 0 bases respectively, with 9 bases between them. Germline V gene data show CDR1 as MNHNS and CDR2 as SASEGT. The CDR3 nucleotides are TGTGCCAGCAATCAGGGGTTGAACACTGAAGCTTTCTTT. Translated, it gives CASNQGLNTEAFF.

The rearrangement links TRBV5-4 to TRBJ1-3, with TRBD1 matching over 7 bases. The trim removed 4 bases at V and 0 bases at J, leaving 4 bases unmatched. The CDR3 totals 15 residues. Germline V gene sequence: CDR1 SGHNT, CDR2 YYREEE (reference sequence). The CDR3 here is CASSVDRSSGNTIYF. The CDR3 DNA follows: TGTGCCAGCAGCGTGGACAGGAGCTCTGGAAACACCATATATTTT.

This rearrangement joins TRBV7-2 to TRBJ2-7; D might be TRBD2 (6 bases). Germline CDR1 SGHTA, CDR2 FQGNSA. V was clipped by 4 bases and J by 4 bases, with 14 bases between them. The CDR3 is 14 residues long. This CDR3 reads CASSSWARGYEQYF. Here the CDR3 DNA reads TGTGCCAGCAGCTCCTGGGCACGGGGGTACGAGCAGTACTTC.

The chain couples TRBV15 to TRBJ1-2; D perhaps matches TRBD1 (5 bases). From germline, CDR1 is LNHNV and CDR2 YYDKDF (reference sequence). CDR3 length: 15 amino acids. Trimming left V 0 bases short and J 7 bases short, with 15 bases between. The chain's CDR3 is CATSRDLLEGSGYTF. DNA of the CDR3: TGTGCCACCAGCAGAGATCTCTTGGAGGGGAGTGGCTACACCTTC.

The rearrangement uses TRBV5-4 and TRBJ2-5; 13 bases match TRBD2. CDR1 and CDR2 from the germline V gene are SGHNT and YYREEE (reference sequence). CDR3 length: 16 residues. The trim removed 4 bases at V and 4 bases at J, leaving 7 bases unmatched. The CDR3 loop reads CASSKERTSGRETQYF. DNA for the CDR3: TGTGCCAGCAGCAAAGAACGGACTAGCGGGAGAGAGACCCAGTACTTC. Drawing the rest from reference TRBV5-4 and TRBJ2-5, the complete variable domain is ETGVTQSPTHLIKTRGQQVTLRCSSQSGHNTVSWYQQALGQGPQFIFQYYREEENGRGNFPPRFSGLQFPNYSSELNVNALELDDSALYLCASSKERTSGRETQYFGPGTRLLVL.

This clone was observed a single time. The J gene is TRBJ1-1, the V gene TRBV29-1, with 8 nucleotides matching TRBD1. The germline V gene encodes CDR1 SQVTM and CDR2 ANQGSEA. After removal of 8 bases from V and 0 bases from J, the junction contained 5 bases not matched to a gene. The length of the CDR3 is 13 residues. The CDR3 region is CSIRTGLNTEAFF. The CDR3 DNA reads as TGCAGCATCCGGACAGGGCTGAACACTGAAGCTTTCTTT.

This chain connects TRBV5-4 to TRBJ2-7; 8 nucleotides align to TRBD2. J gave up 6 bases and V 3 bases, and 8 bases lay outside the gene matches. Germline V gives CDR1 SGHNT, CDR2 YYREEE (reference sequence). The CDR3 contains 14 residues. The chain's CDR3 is CASSSSGLVVEQYF. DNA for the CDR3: TGTGCCAGCAGCTCCTCGGGACTAGTAGTCGAGCAGTACTTC. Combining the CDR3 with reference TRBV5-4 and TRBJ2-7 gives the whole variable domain ETGVTQSPTHLIKTRGQQVTLRCSSQSGHNTVSWYQQALGQGPQFIFQYYREEENGRGNFPPRFSGLQFPNYSSELNVNALELDDSALYLCASSSSGLVVEQYFGPGTRLTVT.

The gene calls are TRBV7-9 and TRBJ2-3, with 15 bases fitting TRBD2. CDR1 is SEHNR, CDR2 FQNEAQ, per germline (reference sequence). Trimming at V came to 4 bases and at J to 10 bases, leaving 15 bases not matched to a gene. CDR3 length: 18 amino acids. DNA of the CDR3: TGTGCCAGCAGCTCGAAATCGGGACTAGCGGGAGGTCCGCGGGCGCAGTATTTT. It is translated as CASSSKSGLAGGPRAQYF.